This T cell receptor beta chain was recovered during a study of technical replicates of blood from a few donors. V lost 1 base to trimming and J lost 9 bases, with 7 bases between them. Germline V gene lookup returns CDR1 SEHNR and CDR2 FQNEAQ (reference sequence). The CDR3 is 12 amino acids. Some clones are missing from TCRdb's copy, which holds only in-frame ones; the method was immunoSEQ multiplex PCR. This table has approximately 70,000 clones, about 96% appearing once. The chain has TRBV7-9 and TRBJ2-1, with no clear D. Source material: T cells isolated from PBMCs. The receptor was isolated from a human donor in good health. This CDR3 reads CASSLGDAEQFF. The CDR3 DNA follows: TGTGCCAGCAGCTTAGGAGATGCTGAGCAGTTCTTC.